Sequencing of this T cell receptor (beta chain) was carried out in a study of human CD4 T cells and Enterobacteriaceae. Notes on the study in general: In the top 5%: about 55% of the 19 and about 60% of the 34 cross-reactive clonotypes.

CDR1 is SGHTA, CDR2 FQGNSA, per germline. The CDR3 runs to 13 residues. The junction had 2 bases not matched to a gene; V was cut back by 4 bases and J by 2 bases. Turning to this clone: Its antigen is still unknown.

TCRdb's table, derived via immunoSEQ multiplex PCR, lists solely in-frame clones and lacks some. The sample shows 25,000 to 30,000 clones, roughly 80% of them seen only once. Memory CD4+ T cells were sorted as all CD4+ cells except CD45RA+CCR7+CD95- naive cells, over 95% pure. This chain joins TRBV7-2 and TRBJ2-7, with 7 bases aligning to TRBD1. The receptor comes from a human donor in good health. Sequences were obtained from memory CD4+ T cells from blood. The CDR3 DNA sequence: TGTGCCAGCAGCTCGGGACAGACCTACGAGCAGTACTTC. Protein sequence: CASSSGQTYEQYF.